The present entry profiles one TCR beta chain with its context. The antigen is undetermined. TCR beta VDJ combinations and CDR3 sequences were profiled from genomic DNA. A single record per CDR3 protein comes from TCRdb applying MiXCR to the reads. The sample contains 200,000 to 300,000 distinct CDR3 sequences, approximately 45% of which appear only once. It was patients with CD8+CD57+ cell expansion by flow cytometry who were chosen for sequencing. The cohort consisted entirely of patients having severe acquired aplastic anemia. The germline CDR1 and CDR2 sequences are SGHTS and YDEGEE. This CDR3 comprises 16 residues. Trimming took 4 bases from V and 2 from J; bases not matched to a gene: 11. These data belong to a study of CD8+CD57+ T cells in acquired aplastic anemia. Whole-study results and caveats: Patients and controls shared approximately 30 CD8+ CDR3 sequences. A significant difference in CD8+ Simpson's diversity between patients and controls was not found.

The sample consisted of sorted CD4+, CD8+, or CD8+CD57+ T cells (not recorded which) from PBMCs. J is TRBJ2-5 and V is TRBV5-8; TRBD1 aligns across 7 bases. The TCR was taken from a human donor with aplastic anemia. The CDR3 DNA follows: TGTGCCAGCAGCCAAGATCGGACAGGTCCTCAAGAGACCCAGTACTTC. It translates to CASSQDRTGPQETQYF.